The TCR beta chain described here comes from a study of CD8 T cells in ankylosing spondylitis. Study results and limitations: Apparently characteristic of ankylosing spondylitis blood was a TCR beta motif (about eight highly homologous variants). Past research had described some motif variants in reactive arthritis synovial fluid and blood.

TCRdb called the 5' RACE reads again in MiXCR, with one record for every CDR3 protein. This sample has nearly 350,000 distinct CDR3 sequences, with about 15% found just once. Details on this clonotype: Its matching antigen is unknown.

The CDR3 has 13 residues. V was shortened by 4 bases and J by 6 bases, with 12 bases between the two germline ends. CDR1 and CDR2 (germline): SGHRS, YFSETQ. The sequenced material came from blood, either unsorted or a sorted T cell fraction (not recorded which). The chain is built from TRBV5-1 and TRBJ2-3; a weak D match, TRBD2 (6 bases). This TCR derives from a male donor with ankylosing spondylitis or in good health (not recorded which). CDR3 protein: CASSHHREDTQYF. The CDR3 DNA is TGCGCCAGCAGCCACCATCGGGAGGATACGCAGTATTTT.